The 4 T cell receptor beta chains below all came from one sample that was sequenced in a study of blood T cell repertoires in COVID-19. Only in-frame clones appear in the TCRdb table, and some are missing; sequencing was by immunoSEQ multiplex PCR. The table includes a few hundred thousand clones, about 80% detected once. The specimen was peripheral blood. All receptors come from a woman in her sixties with acute or convalescent COVID-19.

The chain joins TRBV6-2 or TRBV6-3 to TRBJ2-7; the match to TRBD1 covers 10 bases. Trimming removed 4 bases from V and 6 bases from J; junction bases left unmatched: 9. Germline CDR1 and CDR2: MNHEY and SVGEGT. The CDR3 is 15 amino acids. This CDR3 is CASSSTRDRGVEQYF. As DNA, the CDR3 is TGTGCCAGCAGTTCGACCCGGGACAGGGGAGTCGAGCAGTACTTC.

The chain is built from TRBV18 and TRBJ2-3; 8 nucleotides line up with TRBD2. Germline lookup yields CDR1 KGHSH and CDR2 LQKENI. The CDR3 loop spans 15 amino acids. With V trimmed by 5 bases and J by 6 bases, 10 bases remained unmatched. CDR3 sequence: CASSSALLAGDTQYF. CDR3 coding DNA: TGTGCCAGCTCATCGGCATTGCTAGCGGGTGATACGCAGTATTTT.

The chain has TRBV5-7 and TRBJ2-5; 7 positions agree with TRBD1. Being an ORF, TRBV5-7 has a function that is uncertain. V trimming: 0 bases; J trimming: 0 bases; junction bases outside the gene matches: 11. This CDR3 is built from 18 residues. In nucleotides, the CDR3 is TGTGCCAGCAGCTTGGGGCAGGGGGTATCGTTGGACCAAGAGACCCAGTACTTC. Amino acid sequence: CASSLGQGVSLDQETQYF.

The CDR3 sequence: CASSFGGSIGYGYTF. Here the CDR3 DNA reads TGTGCCAGCAGCTTTGGCGGCTCAATTGGGTATGGCTACACCTTC. V usage is TRBV5-4 and J usage is TRBJ1-2; D is unclear. There are 15 residues in the CDR3. CDR1 SGHNT and CDR2 YYREEE come from the germline V gene (reference sequence). V gave up 2 bases and J gave up 5 bases, with 16 bases separating them.